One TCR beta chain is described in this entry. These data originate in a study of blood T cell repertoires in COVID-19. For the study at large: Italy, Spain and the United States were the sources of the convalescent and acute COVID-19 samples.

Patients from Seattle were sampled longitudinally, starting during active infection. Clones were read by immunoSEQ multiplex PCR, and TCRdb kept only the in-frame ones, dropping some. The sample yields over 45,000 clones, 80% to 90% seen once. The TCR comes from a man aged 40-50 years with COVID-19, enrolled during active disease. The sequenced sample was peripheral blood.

The CDR3 region has the DNA TGTGCCTGGAGTAGGGGGACAGCTGGCTACACCTTC. Translation: CAWSRGTAGYTF. The rearrangement links TRBV30 to TRBJ1-2, with 7 positions matching TRBD1. With V trimmed by 2 bases and J by 7 bases, 4 bases remained unmatched. Germline V gene data show CDR1 as GTSNPN and CDR2 as SVGIG (reference sequence). This CDR3 is built from 12 residues.